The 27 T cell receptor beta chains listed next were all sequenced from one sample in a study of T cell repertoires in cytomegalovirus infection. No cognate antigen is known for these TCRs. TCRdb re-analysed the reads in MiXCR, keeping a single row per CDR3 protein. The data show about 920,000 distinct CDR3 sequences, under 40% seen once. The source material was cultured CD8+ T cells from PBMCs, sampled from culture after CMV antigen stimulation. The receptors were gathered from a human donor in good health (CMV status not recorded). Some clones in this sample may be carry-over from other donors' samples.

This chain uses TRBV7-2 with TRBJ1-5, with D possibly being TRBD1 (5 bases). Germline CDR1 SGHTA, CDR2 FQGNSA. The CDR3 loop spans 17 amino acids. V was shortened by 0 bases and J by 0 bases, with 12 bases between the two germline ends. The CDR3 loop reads CTSSLAGTANSNQPQHF. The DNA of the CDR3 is TGTACCAGCAGCTTAGCCGGGACGGCAAATAGCAATCAGCCCCAGCATTTT.

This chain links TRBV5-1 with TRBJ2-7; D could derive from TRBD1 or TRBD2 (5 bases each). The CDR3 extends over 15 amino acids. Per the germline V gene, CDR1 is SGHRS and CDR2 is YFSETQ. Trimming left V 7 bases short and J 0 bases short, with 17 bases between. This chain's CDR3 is CASRPGPRSSYEQYF. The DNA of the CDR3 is TGCGCCAGCCGGCCGGGACCGAGGAGCTCCTACGAGCAGTACTTC.

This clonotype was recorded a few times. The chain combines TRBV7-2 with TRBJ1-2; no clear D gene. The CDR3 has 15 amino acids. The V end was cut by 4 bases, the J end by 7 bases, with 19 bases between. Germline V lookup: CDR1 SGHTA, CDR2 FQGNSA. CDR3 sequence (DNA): TGTGCCAGCAGCTCTGAGTCCGGAGTAACATTTGGCTACACCTTC. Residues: CASSSESGVTFGYTF.

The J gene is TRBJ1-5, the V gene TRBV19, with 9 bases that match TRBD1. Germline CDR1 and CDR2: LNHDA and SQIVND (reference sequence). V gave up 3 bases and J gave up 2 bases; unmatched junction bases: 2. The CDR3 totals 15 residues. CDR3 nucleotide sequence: TGTGCCAGTAGTATTACAGGGGGCGGCAATCAGCCCCAGCATTTT. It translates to CASSITGGGNQPQHF.

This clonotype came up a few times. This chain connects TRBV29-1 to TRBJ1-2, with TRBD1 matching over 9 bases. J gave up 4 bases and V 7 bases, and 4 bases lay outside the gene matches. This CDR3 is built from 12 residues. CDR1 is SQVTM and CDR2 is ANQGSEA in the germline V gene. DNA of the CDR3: TGCAGCGCCCGGGACAGGGTCTATGGCTACACCTTC. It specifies CSARDRVYGYTF.

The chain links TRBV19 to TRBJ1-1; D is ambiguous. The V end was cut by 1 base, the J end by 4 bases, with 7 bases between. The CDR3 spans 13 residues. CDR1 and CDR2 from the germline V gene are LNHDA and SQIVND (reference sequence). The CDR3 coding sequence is TGTGCCAGTAGTATAGGCAGGACCACTGAAGCTTTCTTT. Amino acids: CASSIGRTTEAFF.

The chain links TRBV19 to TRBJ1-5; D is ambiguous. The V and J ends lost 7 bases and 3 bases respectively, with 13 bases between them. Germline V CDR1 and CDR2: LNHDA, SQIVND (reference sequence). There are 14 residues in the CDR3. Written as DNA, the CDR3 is TGTGCCAGTATTTCGGGGTGGAACAATCAGCCCCAGCATTTT. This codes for CASISGWNNQPQHF.

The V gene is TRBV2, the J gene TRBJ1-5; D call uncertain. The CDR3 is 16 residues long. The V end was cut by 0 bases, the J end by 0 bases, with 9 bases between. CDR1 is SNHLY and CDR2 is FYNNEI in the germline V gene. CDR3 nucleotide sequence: TGTGCCAGCAGTGAAGCAGAGACACTTAGCAATCAGCCCCAGCATTTT. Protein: CASSEAETLSNQPQHF.

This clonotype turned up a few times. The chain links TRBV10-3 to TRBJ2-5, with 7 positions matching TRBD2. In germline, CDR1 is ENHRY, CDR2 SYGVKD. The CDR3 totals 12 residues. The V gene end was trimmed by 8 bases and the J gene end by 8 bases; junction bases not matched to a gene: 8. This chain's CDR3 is CAISEAGKTQYF. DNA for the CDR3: TGTGCCATCTCTGAAGCGGGGAAAACCCAGTACTTC.

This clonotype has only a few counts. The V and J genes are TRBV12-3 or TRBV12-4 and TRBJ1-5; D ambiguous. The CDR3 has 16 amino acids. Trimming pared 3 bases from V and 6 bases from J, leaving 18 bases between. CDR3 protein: CASSFIKGSEAQPQHF. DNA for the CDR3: TGTGCCAGCAGTTTTATAAAGGGATCGGAGGCTCAGCCCCAGCATTTT.

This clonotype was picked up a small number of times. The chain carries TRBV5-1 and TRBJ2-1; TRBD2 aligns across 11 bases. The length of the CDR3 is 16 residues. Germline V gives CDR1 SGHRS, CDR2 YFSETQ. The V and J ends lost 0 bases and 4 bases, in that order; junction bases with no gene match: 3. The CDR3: CASSLGLAGHYNEQFF. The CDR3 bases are TGCGCCAGCAGCTTGGGACTAGCGGGACATTACAATGAGCAGTTCTTC.

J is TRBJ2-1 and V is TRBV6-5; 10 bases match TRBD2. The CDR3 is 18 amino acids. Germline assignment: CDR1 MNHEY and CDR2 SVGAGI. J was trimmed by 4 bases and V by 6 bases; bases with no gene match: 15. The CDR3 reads CASRRPRLTSGEYNEQFF. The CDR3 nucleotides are TGTGCCAGCAGGCGACCCCGCCTCACTAGCGGGGAGTACAATGAGCAGTTCTTC.

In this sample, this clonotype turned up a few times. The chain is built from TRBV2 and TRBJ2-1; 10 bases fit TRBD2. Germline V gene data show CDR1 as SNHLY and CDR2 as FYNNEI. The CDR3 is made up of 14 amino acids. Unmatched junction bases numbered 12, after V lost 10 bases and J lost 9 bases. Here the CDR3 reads CAILISGGAGEQFF. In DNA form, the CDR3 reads TGTGCCATCCTGATAAGCGGGGGGGCCGGTGAGCAGTTCTTC.

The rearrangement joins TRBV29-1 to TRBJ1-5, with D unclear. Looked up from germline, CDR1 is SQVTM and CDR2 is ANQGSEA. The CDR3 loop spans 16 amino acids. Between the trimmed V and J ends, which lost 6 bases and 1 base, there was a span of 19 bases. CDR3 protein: CSVQTPRTVSNQPQHF. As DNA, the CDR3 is TGCAGCGTCCAAACCCCAAGGACTGTCAGCAATCAGCCCCAGCATTTT.

The CDR3 sequence is CASSPLGQVDYNEQFF. CDR3 DNA: TGTGCCAGCAGCCCTCTAGGGCAGGTCGACTACAATGAGCAGTTCTTC. This chain connects TRBV7-2 to TRBJ2-1; no clear D gene. Trimming cost V 5 bases and J 3 bases, with 17 bases left between them. Germline CDR1 is SGHTA and CDR2 is FQGNSA. The CDR3 loop spans 16 amino acids. Full variable domain (remainder filled in from reference TRBV7-2 and TRBJ2-1): GAGVSQSPSNKVTEKGKDVELRCDPISGHTALYWYRQSLGQGLEFLIYFQGNSAPDKSGLPSDRFSAERTGGSVSTLTIQRTQQEDSAVYLCASSPLGQVDYNEQFFGPGTRLTVL.

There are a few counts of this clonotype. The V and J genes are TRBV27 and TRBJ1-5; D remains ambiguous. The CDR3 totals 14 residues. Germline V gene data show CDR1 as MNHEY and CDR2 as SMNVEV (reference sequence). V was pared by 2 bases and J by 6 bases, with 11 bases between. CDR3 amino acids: CASSLGPRSQPQHF. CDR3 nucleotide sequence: TGTGCCAGCAGTTTAGGGCCAAGGTCTCAGCCCCAGCATTTT.

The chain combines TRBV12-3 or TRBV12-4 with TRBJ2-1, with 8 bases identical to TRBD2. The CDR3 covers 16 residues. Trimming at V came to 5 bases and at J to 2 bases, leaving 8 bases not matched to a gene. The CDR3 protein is CASSVSPTSAYNEQFF. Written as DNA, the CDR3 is TGTGCCAGCAGTGTCTCCCCGACTAGCGCCTACAATGAGCAGTTCTTC.

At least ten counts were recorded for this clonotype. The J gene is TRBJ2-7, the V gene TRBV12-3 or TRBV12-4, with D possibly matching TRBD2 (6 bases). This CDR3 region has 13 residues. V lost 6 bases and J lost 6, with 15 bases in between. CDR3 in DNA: TGTGCCAGCAGCCCCGGGACTTTTGGCGAGCAGTACTTC. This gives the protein CASSPGTFGEQYF.

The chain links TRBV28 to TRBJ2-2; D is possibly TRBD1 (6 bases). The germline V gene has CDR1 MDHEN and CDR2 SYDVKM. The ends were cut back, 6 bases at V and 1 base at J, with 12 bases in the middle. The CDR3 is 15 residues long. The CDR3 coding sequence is TGTGCCAGCAGCAGTTGGGGGCGGAACACCGGGGAGCTGTTTTTT. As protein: CASSSWGRNTGELFF.

CDR3 region: CATSDLGSRTGELFF. The CDR3 nucleotides read TGTGCCACCAGTGATTTAGGGAGTCGAACCGGGGAGCTGTTTTTT. The V and J genes are TRBV24-1 and TRBJ2-2; D is perhaps TRBD2 (5 bases). CDR1 is KGHDR and CDR2 is SFDVKD in the germline V gene. The CDR3 has 15 residues. V was shortened by 1 base and J by 5 bases, with 10 bases between the two germline ends.

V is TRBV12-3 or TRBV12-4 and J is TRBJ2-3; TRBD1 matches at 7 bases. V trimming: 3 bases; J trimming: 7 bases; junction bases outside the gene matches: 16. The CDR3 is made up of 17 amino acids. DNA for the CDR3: TGTGCCAGCAGTTTGTCCGGGACAGCCCCTTCGAGGAATACGCAGTATTTT. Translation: CASSLSGTAPSRNTQYF.

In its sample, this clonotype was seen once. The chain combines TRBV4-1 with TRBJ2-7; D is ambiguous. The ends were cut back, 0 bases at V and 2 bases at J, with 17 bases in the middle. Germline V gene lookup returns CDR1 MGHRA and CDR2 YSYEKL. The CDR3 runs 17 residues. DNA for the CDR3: TGCGCCAGCAGCCAAGAATGGAGTCAGTATGGGACCTACGAGCAGTACGTC. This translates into CASSQEWSQYGTYEQYV.

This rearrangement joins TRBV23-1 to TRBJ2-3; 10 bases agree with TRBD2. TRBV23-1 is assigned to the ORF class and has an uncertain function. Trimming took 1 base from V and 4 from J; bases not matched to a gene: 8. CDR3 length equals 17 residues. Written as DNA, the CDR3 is TGCGCCAGCAGTCAATTCTGCGCTAGCGGGGGAGCAGATACGCAGTATTTT. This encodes CASSQFCASGGADTQYF.

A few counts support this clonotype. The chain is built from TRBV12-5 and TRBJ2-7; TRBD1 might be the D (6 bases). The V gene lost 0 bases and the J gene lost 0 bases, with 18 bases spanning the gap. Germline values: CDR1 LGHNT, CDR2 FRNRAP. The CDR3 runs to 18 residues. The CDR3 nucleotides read TGTGCTAGTGGTTTGGTCCTAAAACCAGGGGTCAGCTCCTACGAGCAGTACTTC. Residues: CASGLVLKPGVSSYEQYF. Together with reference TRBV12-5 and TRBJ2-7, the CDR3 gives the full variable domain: DARVTQTPRHKVTEMGQEVTMRCQPILGHNTVFWYRQTMMQGLELLAYFRNRAPLDDSGMPKDRFSAEMPDATLATLKIQPSEPRDSAVYFCASGLVLKPGVSSYEQYFGPGTRLTVT.

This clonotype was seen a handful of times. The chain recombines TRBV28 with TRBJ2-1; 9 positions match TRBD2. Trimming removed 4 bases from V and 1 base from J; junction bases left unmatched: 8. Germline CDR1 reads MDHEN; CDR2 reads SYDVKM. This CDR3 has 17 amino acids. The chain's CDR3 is CASSSLVLAGSYNEQFF. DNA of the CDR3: TGTGCCAGCAGTTCCCTCGTTCTAGCGGGGTCCTACAATGAGCAGTTCTTC.

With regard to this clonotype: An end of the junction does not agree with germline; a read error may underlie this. The CDR3 region is CVSRSYRDPYSPLHF. The CDR3 DNA reads as TGTGTCAGCAGATCTTACCGGGACCCCTATTCACCCCTCCACTTT. The V gene is TRBV6-1, the J gene TRBJ1-6, with D possibly being TRBD1 (5 bases). Germline CDR1 is MNHNS and CDR2 is SASEGT. The length of the CDR3 is 15 residues.

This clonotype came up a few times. CDR3 amino acids: CASSPTQQALSGANVLTF. CDR3 bases: TGTGCCAGCAGTCCCACCCAACAGGCTCTCTCTGGGGCCAACGTCCTGACTTTC. The chain combines TRBV6-6 with TRBJ2-6; weak D call: TRBD1 (5 bases). The CDR3 has 18 amino acids. Germline V gene lookup returns CDR1 MNHNY and CDR2 SVGAGI (reference sequence). V was cut by 5 bases and J by 0 bases, with 17 bases left in between.